This TCR beta chain was recovered during a study of CD8+ T cells in alopecia areata. General study points: Scalp clonality dropped significantly under tofacitinib, as did expanded CD8+ top-100 clones. Persistence of many expanded lesional clones was seen in scalp and blood during tofacitinib. Relative to normal scalp, lesional scalp, especially alopecia totalis/universalis, showed higher clonality. Scalp samples also contribute reads from the resident alphabeta T cells found in normal skin.

This sample's treatment: oral pan-JAK inhibitor, 5-10 mg twice daily. The CDR3 contains 11 residues. Looked up from germline, CDR1 is LGHNA and CDR2 is YNFKEQ. The ends were cut back, 5 bases at V and 16 bases at J, with 12 bases in the middle. As for this clone: What it binds is unknown.

Following RNA extraction, reverse transcription yielded cDNA that acted as the sequencing template. Some clones are missing from TCRdb's copy, which holds only in-frame ones; the method was immunoSEQ multiplex PCR. The table records about 160,000 clones, less than 70% of them present only once. This sequence joins TRBV4-2 and TRBJ1-6; no clear D gene. The TCR sequence derives from a human donor with alopecia areata. Specimen: CD4+ T cells sorted from blood, collected at week 24, from a patient treated with tofacitinib. CDR3 nucleotides: TGTGCCAGCAGCGGGAATAAAGTACTCCACTTT. It specifies CASSGNKVLHF.